This TCR beta chain was profiled in a study of neoadjuvant anti-PD-1 for oral cavity cancer. Described time point: after neoadjuvant nivolumab, at surgical resection. The V end was cut by 0 bases, the J end by 6 bases, with 14 bases between. This CDR3 is built from 16 residues. Germline V gene data show CDR1 as MGHRA and CDR2 as YSYEKL. Generated by immunoSEQ multiplex PCR, the TCRdb table keeps only in-frame clones and is missing some. This repertoire shows about 9,800 clones, around 60% found once; its top ten account for about 4.8%. Sequencing was performed on PBMCs, taken after nivolumab (anti-PD-1) treatment. The receptor's source is a person between 40 and 79 years old with oral cavity squamous cell carcinoma. The rearrangement uses TRBV4-1 and TRBJ1-4; D remains ambiguous. In DNA form, the CDR3 reads TGCGCCAGCAGCCAAGAGTCCCGCGCCGTACATGAAAAACTGTTTTTT. Translated: CASSQESRAVHEKLFF.